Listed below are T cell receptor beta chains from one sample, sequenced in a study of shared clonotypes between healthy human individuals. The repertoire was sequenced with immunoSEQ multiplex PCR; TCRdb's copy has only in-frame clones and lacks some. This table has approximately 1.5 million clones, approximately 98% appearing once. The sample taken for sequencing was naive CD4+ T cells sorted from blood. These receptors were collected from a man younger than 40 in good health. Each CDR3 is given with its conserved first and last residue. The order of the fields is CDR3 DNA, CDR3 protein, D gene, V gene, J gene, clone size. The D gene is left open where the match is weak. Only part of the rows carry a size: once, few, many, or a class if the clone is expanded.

cdr3_nt: TGTGCCAGCAGCTCGGGACAGGTTACCCACAATGAGCAGTTCTTC
cdr3_aa: CASSSGQVTHNEQFF
d_call: TRBD1
v_call: TRBV11-3
j_call: TRBJ2-1
clone_size: NA

cdr3_nt: TGTGCCAGCAGTTTATTGGTAGCAGGAGGGGCAGATACGCAGTATTTT
cdr3_aa: CASSLLVAGGADTQYF
d_call: NA
v_call: TRBV27
j_call: TRBJ2-3
clone_size: once

cdr3_nt: TGCGCCAGCAGCCCAATGCCTGATCAGCCCCAGCATTTT
cdr3_aa: CASSPMPDQPQHF
d_call: NA
v_call: TRBV5-1
j_call: TRBJ1-5
clone_size: NA

cdr3_nt: TGTGCCAGCACCCTCGGCGGAAGCTCCTACAATGAGCAGTTCTTC
cdr3_aa: CASTLGGSSYNEQFF
d_call: NA
v_call: TRBV5-5
j_call: TRBJ2-1
clone_size: NA

cdr3_nt: TGTGCCTGGAGTCCCTCGACTAGCGGGACCTACAATGAGCAGTTCTTC
cdr3_aa: CAWSPSTSGTYNEQFF
d_call: TRBD2
v_call: TRBV30
j_call: TRBJ2-1
clone_size: NA

cdr3_nt: TGTGCCAGCAGCTTAGATAATGGGGGGCTCAATGAGCAGTTCTTC
cdr3_aa: CASSLDNGGLNEQFF
d_call: NA
v_call: TRBV7-2
j_call: TRBJ2-1
clone_size: NA

cdr3_nt: TGTGCCAGCAGCCACAGCCCAGGCTCTGGAAACACCATATATTTT
cdr3_aa: CASSHSPGSGNTIYF
d_call: NA
v_call: TRBV7-9
j_call: TRBJ1-3
clone_size: NA

cdr3_nt: TGTGCCAGCAGCTTAGGCGGGACAAATCAAGAGACCCAGTACTTC
cdr3_aa: CASSLGGTNQETQYF
d_call: NA
v_call: TRBV7-7
j_call: TRBJ2-5
clone_size: NA

cdr3_nt: TGTGCCAGCAGCTTCCTAGCGGGAGTTAATTTAGATACGCAGTATTTT
cdr3_aa: CASSFLAGVNLDTQYF
d_call: TRBD2
v_call: TRBV5-4
j_call: TRBJ2-3
clone_size: once

cdr3_nt: TGTGCCAGCGGCCCAGGGTCAGGGGGAGATTGGCCCCAGCATTTT
cdr3_aa: CASGPGSGGDWPQHF
d_call: TRBD1
v_call: TRBV6-5
j_call: TRBJ1-5
clone_size: NA

cdr3_nt: TGTGCCAGCAGTTTTAGGACAACATACGAGCAGTACTTC
cdr3_aa: CASSFRTTYEQYF
d_call: NA
v_call: TRBV28
j_call: TRBJ2-7
clone_size: NA

cdr3_nt: TGTGCCAGCAGAAAGGGACTAGCGTACAATGAGCAGTTCTTC
cdr3_aa: CASRKGLAYNEQFF
d_call: TRBD2
v_call: TRBV28
j_call: TRBJ2-1
clone_size: NA

cdr3_nt: TGTGCCAGCAGCTCTGGACAGGGGTTCAATGGCTACACCTTC
cdr3_aa: CASSSGQGFNGYTF
d_call: TRBD1
v_call: TRBV5-4
j_call: TRBJ1-2
clone_size: NA

cdr3_nt: TGTGCCAGCAGCTCCCCGGACAGGGGAAGGTATGGCTACACCTTC
cdr3_aa: CASSSPDRGRYGYTF
d_call: TRBD1
v_call: TRBV7-2
j_call: TRBJ1-2
clone_size: NA

cdr3_nt: TGTGCCAGCAGTTTTATTGAGGAAGGCTACACCTTC
cdr3_aa: CASSFIEEGYTF
d_call: NA
v_call: TRBV28
j_call: TRBJ1-2
clone_size: NA

cdr3_nt: TGTGCCAGCCGCTTAACAGGGGGAATTGGCTACACCTTC
cdr3_aa: CASRLTGGIGYTF
d_call: TRBD1
v_call: TRBV5-4
j_call: TRBJ1-2
clone_size: NA

cdr3_nt: TGTGCCAGCAGCTCAGACAGGAGAATTCTCGGGGGCACAGATACGCAGTATTTT
cdr3_aa: CASSSDRRILGGTDTQYF
d_call: NA
v_call: TRBV5-4
j_call: TRBJ2-3
clone_size: once

cdr3_nt: TGCGCCAGCGCGACGCAGGGGAACACTGAAGCTTTCTTT
cdr3_aa: CASATQGNTEAFF
d_call: NA
v_call: TRBV5-1
j_call: TRBJ1-1
clone_size: NA

cdr3_nt: TGTGCCAGTAGACAGGTCTCTGGAAACACCATATATTTT
cdr3_aa: CASRQVSGNTIYF
d_call: NA
v_call: TRBV19
j_call: TRBJ1-3
clone_size: NA

cdr3_nt: TGTGCCAGCAGCCAAAGGCAGGGGCGCTACGAGCAGTACTTC
cdr3_aa: CASSQRQGRYEQYF
d_call: NA
v_call: TRBV14
j_call: TRBJ2-7
clone_size: once

cdr3_nt: TGTGCCAGCAGTTTACGGGGACGGGTTCAGCCCCAGCATTTT
cdr3_aa: CASSLRGRVQPQHF
d_call: NA
v_call: TRBV28
j_call: TRBJ1-5
clone_size: NA

cdr3_nt: TGCAGCGTTGAAATGGGACTCAACACTGAAGCTTTCTTT
cdr3_aa: CSVEMGLNTEAFF
d_call: NA
v_call: TRBV29-1
j_call: TRBJ1-1
clone_size: NA

cdr3_nt: TGTGCCAGCTCCCCCCTCGGCGGGAGCTCTGGAAACACCATATATTTT
cdr3_aa: CASSPLGGSSGNTIYF
d_call: NA
v_call: TRBV18
j_call: TRBJ1-3
clone_size: NA

cdr3_nt: TGTGCCACCAGCACAGGGGTCCTGTACAATGAGCAGTTCTTC
cdr3_aa: CATSTGVLYNEQFF
d_call: NA
v_call: TRBV15
j_call: TRBJ2-1
clone_size: once

cdr3_nt: TGCGCCAGCAGCTTGGAGTCAACAGATACGCAGTATTTT
cdr3_aa: CASSLESTDTQYF
d_call: NA
v_call: TRBV5-1
j_call: TRBJ2-3
clone_size: NA

cdr3_nt: TGTGCCAGCAGCTTATCGGGTGAGCAGTACTTC
cdr3_aa: CASSLSGEQYF
d_call: NA
v_call: TRBV7-9
j_call: TRBJ2-7
clone_size: NA

cdr3_nt: TGTGCCAGCTCACCCGACGGGAGCCGGCCTTCAGAGACCCAGTACTTC
cdr3_aa: CASSPDGSRPSETQYF
d_call: NA
v_call: TRBV18
j_call: TRBJ2-5
clone_size: NA

cdr3_nt: TGTGCCAGCAGTTACTCTCAGGGCGAGGAGACCCAGTACTTC
cdr3_aa: CASSYSQGEETQYF
d_call: NA
v_call: TRBV6-5
j_call: TRBJ2-5
clone_size: NA

cdr3_nt: TGTGCCAGCAGCAGTGGGGGGACTAACTATGGCTACACCTTC
cdr3_aa: CASSSGGTNYGYTF
d_call: NA
v_call: TRBV28
j_call: TRBJ1-2
clone_size: NA

cdr3_nt: TGTGCCAGTACACGACAGGGAATCAACTCTGGGGCCAACGTCCTGACTTTC
cdr3_aa: CASTRQGINSGANVLTF
d_call: TRBD1
v_call: TRBV19
j_call: TRBJ2-6
clone_size: NA

cdr3_nt: TGTGCCCGAAACAGACCACCTAACGCCAGGGCCCAGTACTTC
cdr3_aa: CARNRPPNARAQYF
d_call: NA
v_call: TRBV2
j_call: TRBJ2-5
clone_size: NA

cdr3_nt: TGCAGCGTTGGAAGCCATCAGGGATGGGATGGCTACACCTTC
cdr3_aa: CSVGSHQGWDGYTF
d_call: NA
v_call: TRBV29-1
j_call: TRBJ1-2
clone_size: NA

cdr3_nt: TGTGCCAGCAGCCCGGACAGACTCAATCAGCCCCAGCATTTT
cdr3_aa: CASSPDRLNQPQHF
d_call: NA
v_call: TRBV6-5
j_call: TRBJ1-5
clone_size: NA

cdr3_nt: TGTGCCAGCAGCTCGAAATACAGGGGGGATTTATCCTACGAGCAGTACTTC
cdr3_aa: CASSSKYRGDLSYEQYF
d_call: TRBD1
v_call: TRBV7-9
j_call: TRBJ2-7
clone_size: NA

cdr3_nt: TGTGCCAGCAGCGCCTCGACAGGGTTTGAGACCCAGTACTTC
cdr3_aa: CASSASTGFETQYF
d_call: TRBD1
v_call: TRBV5-4
j_call: TRBJ2-5
clone_size: NA

cdr3_nt: TGTGCCAGCAGCTTCGCGGGAGGGTTGATGGTCGGGGAGCTGTTTTTT
cdr3_aa: CASSFAGGLMVGELFF
d_call: TRBD2
v_call: TRBV7-8
j_call: TRBJ2-2
clone_size: once

cdr3_nt: TGTGCCAGCAGACCTACAACCGGGACAGGGATATCGATCTCTGGAAACACCATATATTTT
cdr3_aa: CASRPTTGTGISISGNTIYF
d_call: TRBD1
v_call: TRBV28
j_call: TRBJ1-3
clone_size: NA

cdr3_nt: TGTGCCAGCAGCTTAGAGTTTCGACTAGCGGGAAGAAGCTCCTACAATGAGCAGTTCTTC
cdr3_aa: CASSLEFRLAGRSSYNEQFF
d_call: TRBD2
v_call: TRBV11-2
j_call: TRBJ2-1
clone_size: NA

cdr3_nt: TGTGCCAGCAGTTACGGGGGCCTCTCTGGGGCCAACGTCCTGACTTTC
cdr3_aa: CASSYGGLSGANVLTF
d_call: NA
v_call: TRBV6-5
j_call: TRBJ2-6
clone_size: NA

cdr3_nt: TGCAGCGTTGGGGGGCCTGAAGCTTTCTTT
cdr3_aa: CSVGGPEAFF
d_call: NA
v_call: TRBV29-1
j_call: TRBJ1-1
clone_size: once

cdr3_nt: TGCGCCAGCAGTCCTGGCAGGGACAGGGTGTTGAACACCGGGGAGCTGTTTTTT
cdr3_aa: CASSPGRDRVLNTGELFF
d_call: TRBD1
v_call: TRBV4-1
j_call: TRBJ2-2
clone_size: NA

cdr3_nt: TGCGCCAGCAGCCTCTTCGCCAGGGGGAGTCGCAATGAGCAGTTCTTC
cdr3_aa: CASSLFARGSRNEQFF
d_call: TRBD1
v_call: TRBV4-3
j_call: TRBJ2-1
clone_size: NA

cdr3_nt: TGTGCCAGCAGTCGTCAACGGGGGACAGGGCTTAATGAGCAGTTCTTC
cdr3_aa: CASSRQRGTGLNEQFF
d_call: TRBD1
v_call: TRBV7-8
j_call: TRBJ2-1
clone_size: NA

cdr3_nt: TGCGCCAGCAGCACGCGGACTAGCGGAAATTACGAGCAGTACTTC
cdr3_aa: CASSTRTSGNYEQYF
d_call: TRBD2
v_call: TRBV5-1
j_call: TRBJ2-7
clone_size: NA

cdr3_nt: TGCGCCAGCAGCTTAATTCACGGGACAGGGGGCAAAGAGACCCAGTACTTC
cdr3_aa: CASSLIHGTGGKETQYF
d_call: TRBD1
v_call: TRBV5-1
j_call: TRBJ2-5
clone_size: NA

cdr3_nt: TGCGCCAGCAGCTCCCAACAGGGGGGAGAGACCCAGTACTTC
cdr3_aa: CASSSQQGGETQYF
d_call: TRBD1
v_call: TRBV5-1
j_call: TRBJ2-5
clone_size: once

cdr3_nt: TGTGCCAGCAGACGACCGGGCAGAAGTCCTAACTATGGCTACACCTTC
cdr3_aa: CASRRPGRSPNYGYTF
d_call: NA
v_call: TRBV11-2
j_call: TRBJ1-2
clone_size: NA

cdr3_nt: TGTGCCAGCAGTGGGGGGATCGCCTACGAGCAGTACTTC
cdr3_aa: CASSGGIAYEQYF
d_call: NA
v_call: TRBV28
j_call: TRBJ2-7
clone_size: NA

cdr3_nt: TGTGCCAGCTCACCAAGGGCCCTGGGGGTCGGGTCTGGAAACACCATATATTTT
cdr3_aa: CASSPRALGVGSGNTIYF
d_call: NA
v_call: TRBV18
j_call: TRBJ1-3
clone_size: NA

cdr3_nt: TGCGCCAGCAGCCAATTAGCTGTAGAGACCCAGTACTTC
cdr3_aa: CASSQLAVETQYF
d_call: NA
v_call: TRBV4-1
j_call: TRBJ2-5
clone_size: NA

cdr3_nt: TGTGCCAGCAGCTCGTCGACTAGCGGGCGACCGTTCTTC
cdr3_aa: CASSSSTSGRPFF
d_call: TRBD2
v_call: TRBV7-3
j_call: TRBJ2-1
clone_size: NA

cdr3_nt: TGTGCCAGCACCTTACAGGGGCCAAGTGGCTACACCTTC
cdr3_aa: CASTLQGPSGYTF
d_call: TRBD1
v_call: TRBV18
j_call: TRBJ1-2
clone_size: NA

cdr3_nt: TGTGCCAGCTCACCCAAGGACAGGGTTCTAACAGATACGCAGTATTTT
cdr3_aa: CASSPKDRVLTDTQYF
d_call: TRBD1
v_call: TRBV18
j_call: TRBJ2-3
clone_size: NA

cdr3_nt: TGTGCCAGCAGCTTAGCCCCTAGCGCAGATACGCAGTATTTT
cdr3_aa: CASSLAPSADTQYF
d_call: NA
v_call: TRBV7-2
j_call: TRBJ2-3
clone_size: NA